What follows are 8 T cell receptor beta chains derived from one specimen sequenced in a study of OX40 agonist ivuxolimab in advanced cancers. Receptor libraries were prepared by the immunoSEQ multiplex PCR assay. Sourced from immuneACCESS, this table was stored by TCRdb with only in-frame sequences that have V and J called. A share of the clones is absent; for the studies checked, an unresolved V gene accounts for under half, and the remainder has no known explanation. Recorded for this sample are 70,000 to 80,000 clones; around nine tenths of them occurred a single time. The ten largest clones add up to 0.76% of the sample. The source was CD4+ or CD8+ T cells sorted from blood, collected in a trial of the OX40 agonist ivuxolimab. The receptors come from an adult with an advanced solid tumor such as melanoma, head and neck, liver or kidney cancer.

The genes are TRBV19 and TRBJ1-2, with D possibly matching TRBD1 (6 bases). Germline V lookup: CDR1 LNHDA, CDR2 SQIVND (reference sequence). The CDR3 covers 15 residues. V was pared by 5 bases and J by 0 bases, with 13 bases between. The CDR3 spells CASSLTGTPNYGYTF. DNA for the CDR3: TGTGCCAGTAGTCTAACAGGGACGCCTAACTATGGCTACACCTTC.

This clone was seen only a few times. The chain links TRBV4-2 to TRBJ1-2; D ambiguous. The CDR3 is 14 residues long. Germline V gene sequence: CDR1 LGHNA, CDR2 YNFKEQ. Trimming shortened V by 0 bases and J by 8 bases, and 13 bases separated the two germline ends. This chain's CDR3 is CASSQDSSRPGYTF. In DNA, the CDR3 is TGTGCCAGCAGCCAAGATAGTTCCCGTCCCGGCTACACCTTC.

The chain joins TRBV19 to TRBJ1-2; D might be TRBD1 (5 bases). V was shortened by 5 bases and J by 4 bases, with 8 bases between the two germline ends. The CDR3 sequence is 12 residues long. Germline V gene data show CDR1 as LNHDA and CDR2 as SQIVND (reference sequence). CDR3 protein: CASSFRAYGYTF. The CDR3 bases are TGTGCCAGTAGTTTCAGGGCCTATGGCTACACCTTC.

The chain joins TRBV10-3 to TRBJ1-6, with D possibly being TRBD1 (5 bases). The CDR3 runs to 13 residues. Germline CDR1 ENHRY, CDR2 SYGVKD. V lost 2 bases and J 11 bases, leaving 10 bases between the germline ends. The CDR3 spells CAISEPRGAPLHF. The CDR3 nucleotides are TGTGCCATCAGTGAGCCAAGGGGTGCACCCCTCCACTTT.

Only a few counts were recorded for this clone. This chain joins TRBV20-1 and TRBJ1-2; 7 bases align to TRBD1. After removal of 5 bases from V and 6 bases from J, the junction contained 3 bases not matched to a gene. Germline values: CDR1 DFQATT, CDR2 SNEGSKA (reference sequence). The CDR3 is made up of 11 amino acids. CDR3 residues: CSASTGNGYTF. The CDR3 DNA reads as TGCAGTGCTTCGACAGGGAATGGCTACACCTTC.

For the CDR3, the DNA is TGTGCCATCAGTGGAAGCGGGAGTTCAGATACGCAGTATTTT. Translated, it gives CAISGSGSSDTQYF. This sequence joins TRBV10-3 and TRBJ2-3, with 8 bases that match TRBD2. Germline V gene lookup returns CDR1 ENHRY and CDR2 SYGVKD. The V gene end was trimmed by 4 bases and the J gene end by 4 bases; junction bases not matched to a gene: 4. The CDR3 is 14 amino acids.

V usage is TRBV7-2 and J usage is TRBJ1-1; the D gene is possibly TRBD1 (5 bases). The CDR3 length is 14 residues. Germline assignment: CDR1 SGHTA and CDR2 FQGNSA. V lost 2 bases, J lost 4 bases, and 11 bases lay in between. Written as DNA, the CDR3 is TGTGCCAGCAGCTTACTGGGAAGGGGCACTGAAGCTTTCTTT. It encodes CASSLLGRGTEAFF. Using reference TRBV7-2 and TRBJ1-1 for the parts outside the CDR3, the full variable domain is GAGVSQSPSNKVTEKGKDVELRCDPISGHTALYWYRQSLGQGLEFLIYFQGNSAPDKSGLPSDRFSAERTGGSVSTLTIQRTQQEDSAVYLCASSLLGRGTEAFFGQGTRLTVV.

The gene calls are TRBV5-4 and TRBJ2-1, with 8 bases matching TRBD2. The CDR3 is 14 amino acids. V was pared by 4 bases and J by 9 bases, with 9 bases of the junction left unmatched. Per germline, CDR1 SGHNT and CDR2 YYREEE (reference sequence). DNA for the CDR3: TGTGCCAGCAGCCGGGGACTAGACGATACTGAGCAGTTCTTC. It encodes CASSRGLDDTEQFF.